The 14 T cell receptor beta chains below all came from one sample that was sequenced in a study of blood T cell repertoires in COVID-19. Assay: immunoSEQ multiplex PCR; the TCRdb copy retains only in-frame clones and omits some. The sample includes about 90,000 clones, 75% to 85% seen only once; the top ten take approximately 10%. The sample comprised peripheral blood. All receptors derive from a woman between 70 and 85 years old with acute or convalescent COVID-19.

This chain connects TRBV11-2 to TRBJ2-5, with D possibly being TRBD2 (7 bases). CDR1 and CDR2 (germline): SGHAT, FQNNGV. Trimming removed 5 bases from V and 5 bases from J, with 12 bases in between. There are 13 residues in the CDR3. The CDR3 DNA follows: TGTGCCAGCAGCCCCAGGGGAGGGGAGACCCAGTACTTC. Translation gives CASSPRGGETQYF.

The chain uses TRBV7-9 and TRBJ1-4, with 12 nucleotides matching TRBD1. CDR1 and CDR2 (germline): SEHNR, FQNEAQ (reference sequence). This CDR3 comprises 15 residues. V lost 5 bases, J lost 8 bases, and 6 bases stayed unmatched. CDR3 region: CASSPGQGAGEKLFF. In nucleotides, the CDR3 is TGTGCCAGCAGCCCGGGACAGGGGGCAGGAGAAAAACTGTTTTTT.

V and J are TRBV28 and TRBJ1-2; TRBD1 aligns across 12 bases. This CDR3 is 17 amino acids long. The V and J ends lost 3 bases and 8 bases, in that order; junction bases with no gene match: 13. Germline CDR1 MDHEN, CDR2 SYDVKM. The chain's CDR3 is CASSFGGTGGLWRGYTF. As DNA, the CDR3 is TGTGCCAGCAGTTTCGGCGGGACAGGGGGCCTATGGCGAGGCTACACCTTC.

This chain connects TRBV6-6 to TRBJ1-2; 8 bases agree with TRBD1. Per the germline V gene, CDR1 is MNHNY and CDR2 is SVGAGI (reference sequence). The CDR3 is 15 amino acids. V lost 4 bases and J lost 3; bases outside the gene matches: 7. The DNA of the CDR3 is TGTGCCAGCAGTTGGACAGGGCTGCTCGACTATGGCTACACCTTC. This translates into CASSWTGLLDYGYTF.

The V gene is TRBV25-1, the J gene TRBJ2-7; 9 bases align to TRBD2. Germline lookup yields CDR1 MGHDK and CDR2 SYGVNS. The V and J ends lost 11 bases and 4 bases, in that order; junction bases with no gene match: 6. The CDR3 is 12 residues long. The CDR3 protein is CALERGEYEQYF. The CDR3 DNA reads as TGTGCCCTAGAGCGGGGGGAGTACGAGCAGTACTTC.

V gene TRBV28 combines with J gene TRBJ1-3; tentative D call: TRBD1 (5 bases). Per the germline V gene, CDR1 is MDHEN and CDR2 is SYDVKM. The CDR3 is 15 amino acids. The ends were cut back, 3 bases at V and 4 bases at J, with 13 bases in the middle. CDR3: CASSLAGPGGNTIYF. The DNA of the CDR3 is TGTGCCAGCAGTTTGGCAGGGCCTGGAGGAAACACCATATATTTT. Full variable domain (rest looked up from reference TRBV28 and TRBJ1-3): DVKVTQSSRYLVKRTGEKVFLECVQDMDHENMFWYRQDPGLGLRLIYFSYDVKMKEKGDIPEGYSVSREKKERFSLILESASTNQTSMYLCASSLAGPGGNTIYFGEGSWLTVV.

CDR3 DNA sequence: TGTGCCAGCAGCTTACAGGGAAACTATGGCTACACCTTC. Translation: CASSLQGNYGYTF. The chain employs TRBV7-9 and TRBJ1-2; weak D call: TRBD1 (5 bases). The CDR3 is made up of 13 amino acids. In germline, CDR1 is SEHNR, CDR2 FQNEAQ (reference sequence). The ends were cut back, 2 bases at V and 2 bases at J, with 6 bases in the middle.

This clone is a singleton in its sample. CDR3 nucleotide sequence: TGCGCCAGCAGCTTGTGGGGGCCGGGACAGGGGGTATCTTCCTACGAGCAGTACTTC. It translates to CASSLWGPGQGVSSYEQYF. The chain links TRBV5-1 to TRBJ2-7, with TRBD1 matching 11 bases. The CDR3 sequence is 19 residues long. The V segment lost 1 base and the J segment 1 base; nucleotides outside the gene matches: 13. Germline values: CDR1 SGHRS, CDR2 YFSETQ.

V gene TRBV14 combines with J gene TRBJ2-1; 9 bases line up with TRBD2. J was trimmed by 12 bases and V by 4 bases; bases with no gene match: 13. The CDR3 spans 15 residues. The V gene's germline CDR1 is SGHDN and CDR2 FVKESK. The CDR3 loop reads CASSRSAGGTAGQFF. The CDR3 DNA reads TGTGCCAGCAGCCGCTCAGCGGGGGGAACTGCGGGGCAGTTCTTC.

The chain combines TRBV5-4 with TRBJ2-1; 8 nucleotides agree with TRBD1. The length of the CDR3 is 13 residues. The ends lost 4 bases at V and 9 bases at J; junction bases unmatched: 6. Germline V gives CDR1 SGHNT, CDR2 YYREEE (reference sequence). The CDR3 loop is CASSRGTGSEQFF. CDR3 nucleotide sequence: TGTGCCAGCAGCCGGGGGACAGGCAGTGAGCAGTTCTTC.

The rearrangement links TRBV30 to TRBJ2-3, with 14 bases identical to TRBD2. The junction had 11 bases not matched to a gene; V was cut back by 4 bases and J by 8 bases. Germline CDR1 is GTSNPN and CDR2 is SVGIG (reference sequence). The CDR3 sequence is 16 residues long. The CDR3 coding sequence is TGTGCCTGGAAGGCTGCGACTAGCGGGAGGGCCGGTACGCAGTATTTT. Encoded protein: CAWKAATSGRAGTQYF.

The V call is TRBV6-1, the J call TRBJ2-1; D uncertain. The CDR3 is made up of 14 amino acids. Trimming removed 5 bases from V and 10 bases from J, with 18 bases in between. CDR1 and CDR2 (germline): MNHNS, SASEGT. CDR3 protein: CASSLQPLAPEQFF. CDR3 nucleotide sequence: TGTGCCAGCAGTTTACAACCTTTAGCCCCCGAGCAGTTCTTC.

This clone was observed a few times. The chain joins TRBV5-1 to TRBJ2-1; 13 bases align to TRBD2. Germline CDR1 SGHRS, CDR2 YFSETQ. After removal of 5 bases from V and 0 bases from J, the junction contained 2 bases not matched to a gene. This CDR3 spans 16 amino acids. The CDR3 sequence: CASRLAGGPSYNEQFF. CDR3 sequence (DNA): TGCGCCAGCAGACTAGCGGGGGGGCCCTCCTACAATGAGCAGTTCTTC.

The chain is built from TRBV5-1 and TRBJ1-6; D possibly corresponds to TRBD1 (5 bases). The CDR3 length is 15 residues. Per the germline V gene, CDR1 is SGHRS and CDR2 is YFSETQ. Trimming removed 0 bases at V and 7 bases at J, with 11 bases between. The DNA of the CDR3 is TGCGCCAGCAGCTTGGCCGGGGGTTGGAATTCACCCCTCCACTTT. This codes for CASSLAGGWNSPLHF.